This TCR beta chain was captured in a study of OX40 agonist ivuxolimab in advanced cancers. Losses at the gene ends were 2 bases for V and 4 bases for J; bases not matched to a gene: 10. Germline V gene data show CDR1 as LNHDA and CDR2 as SQIVND (reference sequence). The CDR3 is made up of 17 amino acids. With regard to this clone: Antigen: not known.

TCRdb's table, derived via immunoSEQ multiplex PCR, lists solely in-frame clones and lacks some. Among some 9,600 clones listed, 63% were seen once. Study observations and caveats: Clones of CD4+ and CD8+ blood T cells grew by week 6 at doses of 0.1 to 3.0 mg/kg.

Sequences were derived from CD4+ or CD8+ T cells sorted from blood, sampled in a trial of the OX40 agonist ivuxolimab. This clonotype originated in an adult with an advanced solid tumor such as melanoma, head and neck, liver or kidney cancer. V is TRBV19 and J is TRBJ2-2; 7 bases map to TRBD2. CDR3 in amino acids: CASSIFASGGGTGELFF. The CDR3 DNA is TGTGCCAGTAGTATATTCGCTAGCGGTGGGGGCACCGGGGAGCTGTTTTTT.